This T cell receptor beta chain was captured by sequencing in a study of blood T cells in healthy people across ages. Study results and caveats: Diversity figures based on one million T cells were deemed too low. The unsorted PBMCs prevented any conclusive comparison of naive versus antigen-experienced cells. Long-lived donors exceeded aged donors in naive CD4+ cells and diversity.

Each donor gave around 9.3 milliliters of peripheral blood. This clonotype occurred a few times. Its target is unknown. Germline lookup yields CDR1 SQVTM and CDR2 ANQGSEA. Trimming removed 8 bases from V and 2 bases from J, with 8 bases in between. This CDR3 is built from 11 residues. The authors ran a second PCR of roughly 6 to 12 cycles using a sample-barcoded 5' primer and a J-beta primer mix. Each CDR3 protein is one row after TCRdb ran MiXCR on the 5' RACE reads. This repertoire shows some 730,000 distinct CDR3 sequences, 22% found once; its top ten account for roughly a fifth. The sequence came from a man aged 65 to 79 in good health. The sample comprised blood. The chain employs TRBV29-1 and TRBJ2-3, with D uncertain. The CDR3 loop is CSSQSTDTQYF. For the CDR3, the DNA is TGCAGCTCCCAATCCACAGATACGCAGTATTTT.